In its sample, the clone carrying this T cell receptor (beta chain) was seen a few times. The antigen is undetermined. This sample was included in a study of CD8 T cells in ankylosing spondylitis. This CDR3 spans 15 amino acids. Germline V gene lookup returns CDR1 LGHNA and CDR2 YSLEER. Trimming took off 1 base at V and 0 bases at J, with 7 bases between the two ends. Study results and limitations: A TCR beta motif of eight highly homologous variants appeared characteristic of ankylosing spondylitis blood. From matched ankylosing spondylitis synovial fluid, disease-linked clones were reportedly recovered at significantly enriched levels. CD8+ disease-linked clones were present at relatively low frequencies in blood.

Generation of TCR beta libraries employed quantitative 5'-RACE incorporating molecular barcodes. TCRdb re-analysed the 5' RACE reads in MiXCR, keeping a single row per CDR3 protein. The table records about 840,000 distinct CDR3 sequences, 12% of them present only once. The chain couples TRBV4-3 to TRBJ1-5; D not resolved. The receptor's source is a male donor with ankylosing spondylitis. Sequencing input: blood, either unsorted or a sorted T cell fraction (not recorded which). CDR3 sequence: CASSQGRNSNQPQHF. The CDR3 bases are TGCGCCAGCAGCCAAGGCCGGAATAGCAATCAGCCCCAGCATTTT.